This TCR beta chain was observed in a study of human T cells and chemical hapten exposure. Overall study: The upper back received 0.01% DPC by patch testing, with results read at 6 days.

From the RACE reads, TCRdb called clonotypes with MiXCR, one entry per CDR3 protein. The sample yields roughly 180,000 distinct CDR3 sequences, more than 12% seen once. This clonotype was counted between two and nine times. In germline, CDR1 is LGHNA, CDR2 YNFKEQ. V dropped 0 bases and J dropped 7 bases, with 10 bases sitting between them. This CDR3 contains 13 residues. Time point here: patch test 1, 2 weeks after DPC sensitization. The sample's treatment: therapeutic diphenylcyclopropenone sensitization with weekly scalp DPC. Every patch test was put on after a blood sample was taken. The chain combines TRBV4-2 with TRBJ2-7, with D hard to call. The TCR comes from a woman aged 25 to 45 with alopecia areata. Some clones in this sample may be carry-over from other donors' samples. The sequencing here drew on whole blood, taken in connection with sensitization to the hapten diphenylcyclopropenone (DPC). CDR3: CASSQESNWEQYF. CDR3 DNA: TGTGCCAGCAGCCAAGAGAGTAACTGGGAGCAGTACTTC.